A selection of T cell receptor beta chains follows, all from one sample in a study of blood T cell repertoires in COVID-19. This table comes from immunoSEQ multiplex PCR, and its TCRdb copy is limited to in-frame clones, with some not included. The sample holds over 200,000 clones, roughly 84% seen once. The sequenced sample consisted of peripheral blood. Receptors were obtained from a woman aged 80 or over with active or convalescent COVID-19. Both conserved end residues are part of each CDR3. A D gene is named only where the DNA matches it firmly. Expanded clones are given a class, and other clones once, few, many or no size at all.

CDR3 DNA	CDR3 protein	J gene	V gene	clone size	D gene
TGTGCCAGCAGTTACTCTCAGGCGCGCAATCAGCCCCAGCATTTT	CASSYSQARNQPQHF	TRBJ1-5	TRBV6-2/TRBV6-3	.	.
TGTGCCTGGCGGGGAGGGATGGGATGGACTGAAGCTTTCTTT	CAWRGGMGWTEAFF	TRBJ1-1	TRBV30	.	.
TGTGCCAGCACTTCCTCCGAGGGTTATCAGACCCAGTACTTC	CASTSSEGYQTQYF	TRBJ2-5	TRBV6-6	.	.
TGTGCCAGCAGTTACGGGACAGGGGGCGACGAGCAGTACTTC	CASSYGTGGDEQYF	TRBJ2-7	TRBV6-5	.	TRBD1
TGTGCCAGCAGTCGGGACAGCCAAGAGACCCAGTACTTC	CASSRDSQETQYF	TRBJ2-5	TRBV11-3	.	TRBD1
TGTGCCAGCAGCCCGGGGGATCGCAGCACCGGGGAGCTGTTTTTT	CASSPGDRSTGELFF	TRBJ2-2	TRBV5-4	.	.
TGTGCCAGCAGCCTATCCGGGACTAGCGGGGGATCCCGACAGTTCTTC	CASSLSGTSGGSRQFF	TRBJ2-1	TRBV3-1/TRBV3-2	.	TRBD2
TGTGCCAGCAGCTTAGGTCGCTCTAGCGGGACGAAGACCCAGTACTTC	CASSLGRSSGTKTQYF	TRBJ2-5	TRBV7-2	once	TRBD2
TGTGCCAGCTCACCCCGGGACAGGGGGATCCTAACTAATGGCTACACCTTC	CASSPRDRGILTNGYTF	TRBJ1-2	TRBV18	.	TRBD1
TGTGCTAGTGGTCCCCGACTAGCGGGAGGGAATGAGCAGTTCTTC	CASGPRLAGGNEQFF	TRBJ2-1	TRBV12-5	.	TRBD2
TGTGCCAGCAGCCGGTACGGAGTCACCGGGACAGGGGGTTTCATGAACACTGAAGCTTTCTTT	CASSRYGVTGTGGFMNTEAFF	TRBJ1-1	TRBV27	.	TRBD1
TGTGCCAGCAGTGAAGCTAGCCTTTACGCGAACACCGGGGAGCTGTTTTTT	CASSEASLYANTGELFF	TRBJ2-2	TRBV2	.	.
TGTGCCAGCAGGACAGGGACTAGCAATCAGCCCCAGCATTTT	CASRTGTSNQPQHF	TRBJ1-5	TRBV28	.	TRBD1
TGTGCCAGCAGTTACTCGCTCGGGAGGGCACCTGGGGCCAACGTCCTGACTTTC	CASSYSLGRAPGANVLTF	TRBJ2-6	TRBV6-2/TRBV6-3	.	TRBD2
TGTGCCAGCAGCTGGGGACAGAGCTCCTATAATTCACCCCTCCACTTT	CASSWGQSSYNSPLHF	TRBJ1-6	TRBV7-8	.	TRBD1
TGTGCCAGCAGCTTGGGAGAGGGCCCAGAGACCCAGTACTTC	CASSLGEGPETQYF	TRBJ2-5	TRBV5-4	.	.
TGTGCCAGCAGTTACTCGATTGGGTCATCGCAATCAGGCTACGAGCAGTACTTC	CASSYSIGSSQSGYEQYF	TRBJ2-7	TRBV6-2/TRBV6-3	few	.
TGCGCCAGCAGCCAAGATAGGGGAGGCCGGGGCTATGGCTACACCTTC	CASSQDRGGRGYGYTF	TRBJ1-2	TRBV4-3	.	.
TGCGCCAGCAGCTTAACAGGGGACACTGAAGCTTTCTTT	CASSLTGDTEAFF	TRBJ1-1	TRBV5-1	.	TRBD1
TGTGCCAGCAGTTTTCGGGGGAACTATGGCTACACCTTC	CASSFRGNYGYTF	TRBJ1-2	TRBV28	.	.
TGTGCCAGCAGCCCAAGGCGGGAGACCCAGTACTTC	CASSPRRETQYF	TRBJ2-5	TRBV5-8	.	.
TGTGCCAGCAGCCCGAGGGCGGGAAACACCATATATTTT	CASSPRAGNTIYF	TRBJ1-3	TRBV5-5	.	.
TGTGCCAGCAGCCCCGCCCCCACTAGCGGGGGAGTTACTAGCACAGATACGCAGTATTTT	CASSPAPTSGGVTSTDTQYF	TRBJ2-3	TRBV5-5	.	TRBD2
TGTGCCAGCAGCTTCCCACAGGGGGCTGGTTCACCCCTCCACTTT	CASSFPQGAGSPLHF	TRBJ1-6	TRBV5-5	.	TRBD1
TGTGCCAGCAGTTCCCAGAGGGGCTACACCTTC	CASSSQRGYTF	TRBJ1-2	TRBV28	.	.
TGCGCCAGCAGCCAAGATTTTCGGGGGGATCAGCCCCAGCATTTT	CASSQDFRGDQPQHF	TRBJ1-5	TRBV4-3	.	.
TGTGCCAGCAGGCGAGCGGGGGAAGAGACCCAGTACTTC	CASRRAGEETQYF	TRBJ2-5	TRBV14	.	TRBD2
TGCGCCAGCAGCTTGGGGGCTAGCGGGAGTTACAATGAGCAGTTCTTC	CASSLGASGSYNEQFF	TRBJ2-1	TRBV5-1	.	TRBD2
TGTGCCAGCAGCAGGAGCGGGAGAGACGAGGGTGGCTACACCTTC	CASSRSGRDEGGYTF	TRBJ1-2	TRBV5-6	.	.
TGTGCCAGCAGCCAAGGTGGGACAGAGGTCAAGGCCGGGGAGCTGTTTTTT	CASSQGGTEVKAGELFF	TRBJ2-2	TRBV4-2	few	TRBD1
TGTGCCAGCAGCTTAGCACAGAGCACCGGGGAGCTGTTTTTT	CASSLAQSTGELFF	TRBJ2-2	TRBV7-8	.	.
TGTGCCAGCAGTTTGCTTACGGGTAACACTGAAGCTTTCTTT	CASSLLTGNTEAFF	TRBJ1-1	TRBV28	.	.
TGCGCCAGCAGCCAAGATCTGTTTTGGTGGCTGCCCACAGATACGCAGTATTTT	CASSQDLFWWLPTDTQYF	TRBJ2-3	TRBV4-3	many	.
TGTGCCAGCACCTCGACTAGGGGATATGGCTACACCTTC	CASTSTRGYGYTF	TRBJ1-2	TRBV27	.	.
TGTGCCGGCCGAGGACAGGGGACCAACACCGGGGAGCTGTTTTTT	CAGRGQGTNTGELFF	TRBJ2-2	TRBV19	.	TRBD1
TGTGCCAGTAGTGCCCGAGCGGGAGGGTTTGATGAGCAGTTCTTC	CASSARAGGFDEQFF	TRBJ2-1	TRBV19	.	TRBD2
TGTGCCAGCAGCTTGTTTCGCAGGGGAGAAGAGACCCAGTACTTC	CASSLFRRGEETQYF	TRBJ2-5	TRBV5-6	.	.
TGTGCCAGCAGCTGGGGACAGTCTTACACTGAAGCTTTCTTT	CASSWGQSYTEAFF	TRBJ1-1	TRBV5-5	.	TRBD1